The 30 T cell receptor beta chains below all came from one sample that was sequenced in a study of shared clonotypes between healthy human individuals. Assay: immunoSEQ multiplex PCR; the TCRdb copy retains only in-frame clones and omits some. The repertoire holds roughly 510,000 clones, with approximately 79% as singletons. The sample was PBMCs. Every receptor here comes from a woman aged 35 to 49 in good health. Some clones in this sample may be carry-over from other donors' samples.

CDR3 region: CASSLGQGDQPQHF. DNA of the CDR3: TGCGCCAGCAGCTTGGGACAGGGCGATCAGCCCCAGCATTTT. This rearrangement joins TRBV5-1 to TRBJ1-5; the match to TRBD1 covers 7 bases. The CDR3 length is 14 residues. CDR1 is SGHRS, CDR2 YFSETQ, per germline. V lost 0 bases to trimming and J lost 5 bases; unmatched junction nucleotides: 2.

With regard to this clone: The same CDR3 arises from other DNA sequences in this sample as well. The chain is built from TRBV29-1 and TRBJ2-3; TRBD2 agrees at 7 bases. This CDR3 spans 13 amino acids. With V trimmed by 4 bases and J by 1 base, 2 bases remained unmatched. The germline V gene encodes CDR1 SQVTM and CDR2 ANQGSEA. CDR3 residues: CSVASGGTDTQYF. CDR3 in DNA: TGCAGCGTTGCTAGCGGAGGCACAGATACGCAGTATTTT.

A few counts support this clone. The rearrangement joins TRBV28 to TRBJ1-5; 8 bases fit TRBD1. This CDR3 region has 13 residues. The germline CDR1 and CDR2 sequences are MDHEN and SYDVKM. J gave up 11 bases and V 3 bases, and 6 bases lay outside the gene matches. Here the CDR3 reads CASSFLQGGAQHF. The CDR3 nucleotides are TGTGCCAGCAGTTTCTTACAGGGGGGGGCCCAGCATTTT.

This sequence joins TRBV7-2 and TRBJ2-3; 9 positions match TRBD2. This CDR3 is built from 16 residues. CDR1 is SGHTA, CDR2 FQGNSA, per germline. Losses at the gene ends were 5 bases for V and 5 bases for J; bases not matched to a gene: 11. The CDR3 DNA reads TGTGCCAGCAGCCCCGACGGGCGGGAGGGGGTAGATACGCAGTATTTT. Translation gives CASSPDGREGVDTQYF. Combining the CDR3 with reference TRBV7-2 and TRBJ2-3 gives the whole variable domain GAGVSQSPSNKVTEKGKDVELRCDPISGHTALYWYRQSLGQGLEFLIYFQGNSAPDKSGLPSDRFSAERTGGSVSTLTIQRTQQEDSAVYLCASSPDGREGVDTQYFGPGTRLTVL.

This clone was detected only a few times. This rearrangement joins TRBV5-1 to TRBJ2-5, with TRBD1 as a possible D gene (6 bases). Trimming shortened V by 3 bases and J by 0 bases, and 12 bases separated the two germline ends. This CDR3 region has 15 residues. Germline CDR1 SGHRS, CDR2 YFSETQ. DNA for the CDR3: TGCGCCAGCAGCTACTTACCAGGGGACCAAGAGACCCAGTACTTC. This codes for CASSYLPGDQETQYF.

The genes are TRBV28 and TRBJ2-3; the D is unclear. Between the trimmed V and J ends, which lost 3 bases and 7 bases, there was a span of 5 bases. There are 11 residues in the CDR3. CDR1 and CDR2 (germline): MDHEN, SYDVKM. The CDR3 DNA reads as TGTGCCAGCAGTTTTTTATATACGCAGTATTTT. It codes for CASSFLYTQYF.

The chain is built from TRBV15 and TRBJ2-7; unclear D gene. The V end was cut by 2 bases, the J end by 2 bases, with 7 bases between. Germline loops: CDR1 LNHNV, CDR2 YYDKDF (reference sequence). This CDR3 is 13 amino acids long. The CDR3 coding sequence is TGTGCCACCAGCAGAAGTGCGGCCTACGAGCAGTACTTC. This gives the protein CATSRSAAYEQYF.

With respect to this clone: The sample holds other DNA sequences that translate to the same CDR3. CDR3 in amino acids: CASSLAGGGEQYF. The CDR3 bases are TGTGCCAGCAGCTTAGCAGGGGGCGGTGAGCAGTACTTC. This sequence joins TRBV7-9 and TRBJ2-7, with TRBD1 identical over 7 bases. CDR1 and CDR2 (germline): SEHNR, FQNEAQ (reference sequence). The CDR3 runs 13 residues. Trimming took 0 bases from V and 7 from J; bases not matched to a gene: 3.

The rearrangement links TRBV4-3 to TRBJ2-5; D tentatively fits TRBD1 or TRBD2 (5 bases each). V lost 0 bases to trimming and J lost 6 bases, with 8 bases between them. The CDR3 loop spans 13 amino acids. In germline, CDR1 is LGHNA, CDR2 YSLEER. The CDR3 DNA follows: TGCGCCAGCAGCCAAGAAAGGGGACAGACCCAGTACTTC. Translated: CASSQERGQTQYF.

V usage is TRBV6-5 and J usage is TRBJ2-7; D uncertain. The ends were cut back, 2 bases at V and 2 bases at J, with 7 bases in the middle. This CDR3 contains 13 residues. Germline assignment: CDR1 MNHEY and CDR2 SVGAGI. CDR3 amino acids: CASSYHLTYEQYF. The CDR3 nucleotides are TGTGCCAGCAGTTACCATCTAACCTACGAGCAGTACTTC.

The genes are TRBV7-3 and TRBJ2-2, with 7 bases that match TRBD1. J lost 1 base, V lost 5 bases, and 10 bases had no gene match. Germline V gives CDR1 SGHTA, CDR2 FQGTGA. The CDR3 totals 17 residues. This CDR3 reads CASSLPRDSENTGELFF. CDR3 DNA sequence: TGTGCCAGCAGCCTGCCCCGGGACAGCGAGAACACCGGGGAGCTGTTTTTT.

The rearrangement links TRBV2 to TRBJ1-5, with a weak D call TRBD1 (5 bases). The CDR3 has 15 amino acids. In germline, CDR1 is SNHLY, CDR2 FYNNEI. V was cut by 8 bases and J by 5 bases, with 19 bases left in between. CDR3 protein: CASSVDGGTDQPQHF. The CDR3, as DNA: TGTGCCAGCTCGGTAGACGGGGGGACGGATCAGCCCCAGCATTTT.

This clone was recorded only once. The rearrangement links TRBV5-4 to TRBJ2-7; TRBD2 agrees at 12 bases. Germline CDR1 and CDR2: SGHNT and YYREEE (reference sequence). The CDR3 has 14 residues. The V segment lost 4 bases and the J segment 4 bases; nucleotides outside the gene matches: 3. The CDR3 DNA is TGTGCCAGCAGCCCGGGACTAGCGGGTTACGAGCAGTACTTC. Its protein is CASSPGLAGYEQYF.

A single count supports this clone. Here the CDR3 DNA reads TGTGCCATCAGTGAGGCTAGCGGGAGCTCCTACGAGCAGTACTTC. As protein: CAISEASGSSYEQYF. The chain employs TRBV10-3 and TRBJ2-7; 10 bases map to TRBD2. The CDR3 totals 15 residues. Germline-derived CDR1 and CDR2 are ENHRY and SYGVKD. With V trimmed by 2 bases and J by 0 bases, 1 base remained unmatched.

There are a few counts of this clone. The CDR3: CASSRTTLAEPYEQYF. In nucleotides, the CDR3 is TGTGCCAGCAGCCGGACGACACTAGCGGAACCTTACGAGCAGTACTTC. The V gene is TRBV14, the J gene TRBJ2-7, with 8 nucleotides matching TRBD2. Trimming took 4 bases from V and 4 from J; bases not matched to a gene: 12. This CDR3 comprises 16 residues. Germline V gene lookup returns CDR1 SGHDN and CDR2 FVKESK.

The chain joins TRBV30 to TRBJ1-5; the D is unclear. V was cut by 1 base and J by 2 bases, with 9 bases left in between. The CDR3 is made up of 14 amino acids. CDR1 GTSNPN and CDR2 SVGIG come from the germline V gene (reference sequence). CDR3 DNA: TGTGCCTGGAGTGCTTCAGTACGCAATCAGCCCCAGCATTTT. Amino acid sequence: CAWSASVRNQPQHF.

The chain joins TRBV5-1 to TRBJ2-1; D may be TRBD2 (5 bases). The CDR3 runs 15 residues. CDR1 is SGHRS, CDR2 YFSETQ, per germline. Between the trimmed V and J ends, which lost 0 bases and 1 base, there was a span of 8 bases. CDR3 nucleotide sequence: TGCGCCAGCAGCTTGGTAGGACTTTCCTACAATGAGCAGTTCTTC. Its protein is CASSLVGLSYNEQFF. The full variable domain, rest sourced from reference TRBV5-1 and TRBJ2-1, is KAGVTQTPRYLIKTRGQQVTLSCSPISGHRSVSWYQQTPGQGLQFLFEYFSETQRNKGNFPGRFSGRQFSNSRSEMNVSTLELGDSALYLCASSLVGLSYNEQFFGPGTRLTVL.

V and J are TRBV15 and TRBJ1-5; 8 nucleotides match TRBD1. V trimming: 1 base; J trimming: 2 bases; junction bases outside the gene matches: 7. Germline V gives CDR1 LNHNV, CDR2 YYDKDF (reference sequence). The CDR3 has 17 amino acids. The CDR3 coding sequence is TGTGCCACCAGCAGAGTAACAGGGGGAGCGGGCAATCAGCCCCAGCATTTT. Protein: CATSRVTGGAGNQPQHF.

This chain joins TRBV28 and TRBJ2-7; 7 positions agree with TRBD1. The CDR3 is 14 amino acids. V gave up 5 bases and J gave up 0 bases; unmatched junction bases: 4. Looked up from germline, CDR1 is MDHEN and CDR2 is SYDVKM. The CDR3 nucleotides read TGTGCCAGCAGTCCCCGGGACAGCTCCTACGAGCAGTACTTC. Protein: CASSPRDSSYEQYF.

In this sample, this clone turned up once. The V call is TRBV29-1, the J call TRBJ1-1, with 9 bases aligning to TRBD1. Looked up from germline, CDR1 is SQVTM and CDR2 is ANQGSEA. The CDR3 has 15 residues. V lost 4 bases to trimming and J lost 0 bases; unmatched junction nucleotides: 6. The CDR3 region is CSVGGTGTMNTEAFF. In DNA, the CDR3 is TGCAGCGTTGGGGGGACAGGGACTATGAACACTGAAGCTTTCTTT.

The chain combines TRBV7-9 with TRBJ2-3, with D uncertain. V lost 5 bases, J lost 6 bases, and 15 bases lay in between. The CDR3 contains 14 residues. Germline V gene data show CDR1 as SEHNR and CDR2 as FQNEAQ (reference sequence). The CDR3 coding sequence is TGTGCCAGCAGCCCAAACGCCATATCCGATACGCAGTATTTT. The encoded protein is CASSPNAISDTQYF.

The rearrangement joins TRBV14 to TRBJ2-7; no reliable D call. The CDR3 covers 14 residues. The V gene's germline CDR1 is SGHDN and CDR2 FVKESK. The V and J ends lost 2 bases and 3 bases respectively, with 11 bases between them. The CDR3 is CASSQNQASYEQYF. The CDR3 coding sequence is TGTGCCAGCAGCCAAAATCAGGCGAGCTACGAGCAGTACTTC.

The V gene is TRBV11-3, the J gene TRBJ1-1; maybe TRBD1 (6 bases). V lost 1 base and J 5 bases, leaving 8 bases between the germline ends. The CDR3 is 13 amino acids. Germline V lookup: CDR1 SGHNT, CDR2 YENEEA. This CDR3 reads CASSLGGQTEAFF. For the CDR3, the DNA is TGTGCCAGCAGCTTAGGGGGGCAGACTGAAGCTTTCTTT.

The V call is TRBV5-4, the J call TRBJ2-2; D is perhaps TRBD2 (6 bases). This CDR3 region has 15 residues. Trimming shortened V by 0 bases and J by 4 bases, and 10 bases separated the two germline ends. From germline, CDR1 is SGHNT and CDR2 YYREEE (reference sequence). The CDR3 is CASSLGERVTGELFF. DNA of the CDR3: TGTGCCAGCAGCTTGGGGGAGCGGGTCACCGGGGAGCTGTTTTTT.

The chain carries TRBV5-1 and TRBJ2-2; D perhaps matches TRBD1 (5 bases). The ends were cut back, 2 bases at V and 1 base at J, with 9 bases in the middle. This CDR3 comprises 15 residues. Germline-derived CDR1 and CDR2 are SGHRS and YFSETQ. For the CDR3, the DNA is TGCGCCAGCAGCTTAGGGGTGGTGAACACCGGGGAGCTGTTTTTT. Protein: CASSLGVVNTGELFF.

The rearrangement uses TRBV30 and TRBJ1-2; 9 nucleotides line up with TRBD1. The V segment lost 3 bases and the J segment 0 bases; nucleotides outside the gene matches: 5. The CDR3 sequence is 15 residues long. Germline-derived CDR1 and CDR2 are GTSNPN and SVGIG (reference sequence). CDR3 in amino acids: CAWRSTGGPNYGYTF. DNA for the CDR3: TGTGCCTGGAGGTCAACAGGGGGCCCTAACTATGGCTACACCTTC.

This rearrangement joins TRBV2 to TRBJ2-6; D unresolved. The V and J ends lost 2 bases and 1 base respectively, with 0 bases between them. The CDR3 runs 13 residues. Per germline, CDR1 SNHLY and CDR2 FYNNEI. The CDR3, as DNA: TGTGCCAGCAGTGAATCTGGGGCCAACGTCCTGACTTTC. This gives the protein CASSESGANVLTF.

The CDR3 DNA sequence: TGTGCCAGCAGCCGTCTAGCGGGAGCCTACACCGGGGAGCTGTTTTTT. Translation: CASSRLAGAYTGELFF. The chain recombines TRBV28 with TRBJ2-2; 10 nucleotides line up with TRBD2. The CDR3 runs to 16 residues. CDR1 and CDR2 (germline): MDHEN, SYDVKM. V dropped 6 bases and J dropped 3; count of bases not matched to a gene: 7.

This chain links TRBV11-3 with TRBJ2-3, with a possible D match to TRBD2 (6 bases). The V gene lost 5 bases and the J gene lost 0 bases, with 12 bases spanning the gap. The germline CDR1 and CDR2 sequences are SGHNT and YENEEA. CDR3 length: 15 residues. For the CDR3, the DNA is TGTGCCAGCAGCCCCAGGAGCGGGAGCACAGATACGCAGTATTTT. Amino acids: CASSPRSGSTDTQYF.

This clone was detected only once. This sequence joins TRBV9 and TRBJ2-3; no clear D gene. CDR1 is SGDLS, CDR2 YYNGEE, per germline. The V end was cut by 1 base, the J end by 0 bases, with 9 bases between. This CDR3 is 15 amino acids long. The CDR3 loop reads CASSVMSASTDTQYF. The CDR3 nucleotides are TGTGCCAGCAGCGTAATGTCGGCTAGCACAGATACGCAGTATTTT. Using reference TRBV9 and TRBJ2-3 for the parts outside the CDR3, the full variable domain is DSGVTQTPKHLITATGQRVTLRCSPRSGDLSVYWYQQSLDQGLQFLIQYYNGEERAKGNILERFSAQQFPDLHSELNLSSLELGDSALYFCASSVMSASTDTQYFGPGTRLTVL.